This T cell receptor beta chain was identified in a study of identical twins. This clonotype has a handful of counts. Its target is unknown. Trimming at V came to 6 bases and at J to 8 bases, leaving 7 bases not matched to a gene. The CDR3 has 11 amino acids. The germline V gene encodes CDR1 DFQATT and CDR2 SNEGSKA (reference sequence). All donors comprised healthy Caucasians. cDNA carried unique molecular identifiers, and a universal primer site was added by template switching. TCRdb re-called the 5' RACE reads through MiXCR, storing one row per CDR3 protein. The table shows hundreds of thousands of distinct CDR3 sequences, with about 20% occurring only once. General study results and limits: When twins shared out-of-frame alpha sequences, those sequences had excess low generation probability.

The sample was also reused in another study, on T cells expressing NK-cell markers. Per that study: Researchers report these clonotypes also headed the CD3+CD56-NKG2C+ fraction in a few donors.

The receptor's source is a young woman in good health. The rearrangement uses TRBV20-1 and TRBJ2-7, with 7 bases aligning to TRBD1. Specimen: PBMCs. The CDR3: CSATTGAQQYF. The CDR3 nucleotides read TGCAGTGCCACTACAGGGGCCCAGCAGTACTTC.